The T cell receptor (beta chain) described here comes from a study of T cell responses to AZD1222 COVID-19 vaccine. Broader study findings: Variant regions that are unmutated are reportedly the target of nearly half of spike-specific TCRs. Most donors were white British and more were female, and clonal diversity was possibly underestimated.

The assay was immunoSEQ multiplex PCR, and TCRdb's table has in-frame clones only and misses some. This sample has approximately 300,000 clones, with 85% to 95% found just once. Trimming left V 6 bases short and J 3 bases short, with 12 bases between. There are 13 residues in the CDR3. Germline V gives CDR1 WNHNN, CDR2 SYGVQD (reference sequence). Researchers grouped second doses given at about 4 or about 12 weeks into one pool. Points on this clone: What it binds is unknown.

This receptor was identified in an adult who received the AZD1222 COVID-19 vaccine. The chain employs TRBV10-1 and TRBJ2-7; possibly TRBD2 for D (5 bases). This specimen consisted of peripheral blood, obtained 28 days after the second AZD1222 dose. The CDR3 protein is CASSAGLNYEQYF. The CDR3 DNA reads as TGCGCCAGCAGCGCGGGCCTCAACTACGAGCAGTACTTC.